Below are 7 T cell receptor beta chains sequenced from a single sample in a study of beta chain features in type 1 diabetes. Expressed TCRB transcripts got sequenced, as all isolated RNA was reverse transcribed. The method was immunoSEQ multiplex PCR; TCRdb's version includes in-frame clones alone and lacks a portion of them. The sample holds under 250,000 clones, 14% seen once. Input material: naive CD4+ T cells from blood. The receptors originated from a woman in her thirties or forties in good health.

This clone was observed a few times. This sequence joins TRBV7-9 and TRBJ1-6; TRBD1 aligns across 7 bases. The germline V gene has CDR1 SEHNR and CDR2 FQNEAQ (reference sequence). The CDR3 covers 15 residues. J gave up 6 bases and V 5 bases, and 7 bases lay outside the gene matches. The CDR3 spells CASSKRQGFNSPLHF. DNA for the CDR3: TGTGCCAGCAGCAAGAGACAGGGTTTTAATTCACCCCTCCACTTT.

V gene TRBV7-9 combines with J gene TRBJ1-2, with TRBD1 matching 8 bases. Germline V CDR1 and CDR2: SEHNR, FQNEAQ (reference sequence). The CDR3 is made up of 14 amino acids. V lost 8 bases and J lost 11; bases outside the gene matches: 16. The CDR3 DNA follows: TGTGCCAGCCGAGCCGATGGACAGGGATGGAGTTACACCTTC. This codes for CASRADGQGWSYTF.

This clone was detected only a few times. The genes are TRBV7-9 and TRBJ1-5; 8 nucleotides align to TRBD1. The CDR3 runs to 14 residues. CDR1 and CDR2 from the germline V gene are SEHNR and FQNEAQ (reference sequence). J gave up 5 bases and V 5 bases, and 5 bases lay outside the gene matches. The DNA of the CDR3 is TGTGCCAGCAGCCTGACAGGGGATTATCAGCCCCAGCATTTT. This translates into CASSLTGDYQPQHF.

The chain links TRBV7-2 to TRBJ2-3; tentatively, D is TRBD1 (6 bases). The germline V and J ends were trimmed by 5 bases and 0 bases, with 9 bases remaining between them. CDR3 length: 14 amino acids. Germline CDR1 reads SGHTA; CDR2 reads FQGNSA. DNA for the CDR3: TGTGCCAGCAGCATAGACAGGAGCACAGATACGCAGTATTTT. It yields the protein CASSIDRSTDTQYF.

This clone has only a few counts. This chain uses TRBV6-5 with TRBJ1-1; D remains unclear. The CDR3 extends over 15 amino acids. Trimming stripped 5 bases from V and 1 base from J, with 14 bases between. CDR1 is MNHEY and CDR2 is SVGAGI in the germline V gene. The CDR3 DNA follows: TGTGCCAGCAGTCGCCTCACAGATACGAACACTGAAGCTTTCTTT. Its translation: CASSRLTDTNTEAFF.

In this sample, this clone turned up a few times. The chain's CDR3 is CASSQAGRNNYGYTF. Here the CDR3 DNA reads TGTGCCAGCAGCCAGGCGGGACGGAACAACTATGGCTACACCTTC. The chain couples TRBV14 to TRBJ1-2, with D possibly being TRBD1 (5 bases). The V gene lost 3 bases and the J gene lost 2 bases, with 13 bases spanning the gap. Germline CDR1 reads SGHDN; CDR2 reads FVKESK. The length of the CDR3 is 15 residues.

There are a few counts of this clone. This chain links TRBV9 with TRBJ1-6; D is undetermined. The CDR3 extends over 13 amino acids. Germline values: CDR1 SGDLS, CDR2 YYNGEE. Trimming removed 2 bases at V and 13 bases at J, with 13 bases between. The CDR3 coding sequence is TGTGCCAGCAGCGTTAATGGAGGGAAGCCCCTCCACTTT. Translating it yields CASSVNGGKPLHF.